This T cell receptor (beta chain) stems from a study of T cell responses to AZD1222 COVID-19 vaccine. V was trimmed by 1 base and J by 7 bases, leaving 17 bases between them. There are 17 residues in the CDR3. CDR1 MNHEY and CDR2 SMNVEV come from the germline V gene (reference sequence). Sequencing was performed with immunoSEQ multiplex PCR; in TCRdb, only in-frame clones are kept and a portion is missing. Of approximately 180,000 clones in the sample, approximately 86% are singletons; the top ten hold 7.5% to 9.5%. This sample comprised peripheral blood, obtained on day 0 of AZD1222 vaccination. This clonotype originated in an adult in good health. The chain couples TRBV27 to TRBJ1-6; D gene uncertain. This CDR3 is CASSLLAEAYTNSPLHF. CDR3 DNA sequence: TGTGCCAGCAGTTTATTGGCGGAGGCGTACACAAATTCACCCCTCCACTTT.